The 20 T cell receptor beta chains below all came from one sample that was sequenced in a study of cytomegalovirus exposure and HLA in healthy donors. Researchers ran the PCR with 60 Vbeta and 13 Jbeta primers. Using immunoSEQ multiplex PCR, the repertoire was profiled, and TCRdb retains in-frame clones only, with some absent. The sample yields approximately 260,000 clones, around nine tenths seen once. Material for sequencing was PBMCs. Receptors were obtained from a girl aged 2 to 10 in good health and CMV-seronegative.

V gene TRBV15 combines with J gene TRBJ2-7; D remains ambiguous. This CDR3 spans 16 amino acids. Germline loops: CDR1 LNHNV, CDR2 YYDKDF (reference sequence). The V and J ends lost 0 bases and 5 bases respectively, with 17 bases between them. CDR3 sequence: CATSRDPLRKSHEQYF. DNA of the CDR3: TGTGCCACCAGCAGAGACCCCCTCAGAAAGTCCCACGAGCAGTACTTC. The full variable domain, its missing parts supplied by reference TRBV15 and TRBJ2-7, is DAMVIQNPRYQVTQFGKPVTLSCSQTLNHNVMYWYQQKSSQAPKLLFHYYDKDFNNEADTPDNFQSRRPNTSFCFLDIRSPGLGDTAMYLCATSRDPLRKSHEQYFGPGTRLTVT.

The rearrangement links TRBV7-9 to TRBJ2-1, with D uncertain. The ends were cut back, 4 bases at V and 5 bases at J, with 6 bases in the middle. The germline V gene has CDR1 SEHNR and CDR2 FQNEAQ (reference sequence). The CDR3 totals 12 residues. The CDR3: CASSSFDNEQFF. CDR3 coding DNA: TGTGCCAGCAGCTCCTTTGACAATGAGCAGTTCTTC.

The V gene is TRBV21-1, the J gene TRBJ2-7; the table assigns TRBD2, which was not confirmed against the DNA. TRBV21-1 is a pseudogene locus. The CDR3 runs to 19 residues. DNA of the CDR3: TGTGCCAGCAGCATCCCCGTATCAATAATAGCGGTTGGGGGATACGAGCAGTACTTC. It is translated as CASSIPVSIIAVGGYEQYF.

The chain combines TRBV7-2 with TRBJ1-3; 11 nucleotides align to TRBD1. This CDR3 has 17 amino acids. The germline V gene encodes CDR1 SGHTA and CDR2 FQGNSA. J was trimmed by 0 bases and V by 2 bases; bases with no gene match: 3. The CDR3 loop is CASSLIGTGGSGNTIYF. CDR3 nucleotide sequence: TGTGCCAGCAGCTTAATCGGGACAGGGGGCTCTGGAAACACCATATATTTT.

In this sample, this clone turned up once. The rearrangement joins TRBV25-1 to TRBJ1-2; possibly TRBD1 for D (5 bases). Germline V CDR1 and CDR2: MGHDK, SYGVNS. Trimming took 2 bases from V and 4 from J, leaving 8 bases between them. This CDR3 has 13 residues. CDR3 in amino acids: CASSEQGPYGYTF. The CDR3 DNA sequence: TGTGCCAGCAGTGAACAGGGTCCCTATGGCTACACCTTC.

V and J are TRBV5-5 and TRBJ2-3; TRBD2 might be the D (6 bases). Germline V gene sequence: CDR1 SGHKS, CDR2 YYEKEE (reference sequence). The CDR3 sequence is 15 residues long. V lost 0 bases to trimming and J lost 2 bases, with 10 bases between them. The CDR3 coding sequence is TGTGCCAGCAGCTTGGGCGGGATCCCCACAGATACGCAGTATTTT. Translating gives CASSLGGIPTDTQYF.

CDR3: CASSHQGGGTEAFF. In DNA form, the CDR3 reads TGTGCCAGCAGTCACCAGGGAGGGGGCACTGAAGCTTTCTTT. This chain links TRBV6-5 with TRBJ1-1, with D possibly being TRBD1 (6 bases). This CDR3 is built from 14 residues. Per the germline V gene, CDR1 is MNHEY and CDR2 is SVGAGI. V lost 5 bases to trimming and J lost 4 bases, with 14 bases between them.

This clone was observed a few times. The V gene is TRBV15, the J gene TRBJ2-2, with D possibly TRBD1 on 5 matching bases. The CDR3 has 14 amino acids. Germline loops: CDR1 LNHNV, CDR2 YYDKDF (reference sequence). The V end was cut by 6 bases, the J end by 7 bases, with 15 bases between. The CDR3 DNA follows: TGTGCCACCAGTGCAGGGCGGTTTAACGGGGAGCTGTTTTTT. Protein: CATSAGRFNGELFF. The variable domain in full, with the rest retrieved from reference TRBV15 and TRBJ2-2, is DAMVIQNPRYQVTQFGKPVTLSCSQTLNHNVMYWYQQKSSQAPKLLFHYYDKDFNNEADTPDNFQSRRPNTSFCFLDIRSPGLGDTAMYLCATSAGRFNGELFFGEGSRLTVL.

The chain joins TRBV10-3 to TRBJ1-1; D is uncertain. The germline V gene encodes CDR1 ENHRY and CDR2 SYGVKD. Trimming left V 0 bases short and J 3 bases short, with 5 bases between. CDR3 length equals 13 residues. The CDR3 nucleotides read TGTGCCATCAGTGAGTCTCCGGACACTGAAGCTTTCTTT. This gives the protein CAISESPDTEAFF.

The chain is built from TRBV28 and TRBJ1-2, with 7 bases identical to TRBD1. The germline V gene has CDR1 MDHEN and CDR2 SYDVKM. V shed 8 bases, J shed 3 bases, and the junction held 9 bases outside the gene matches. The CDR3 totals 14 residues. CDR3 DNA: TGTGCCAGCCTCGACAGGGCGTTTGACTATGGCTACACCTTC. Translating gives CASLDRAFDYGYTF.

Points on this clone: Other DNA variants within this sample encode the same CDR3. The rearrangement uses TRBV4-1 and TRBJ2-7; 8 bases are shared with TRBD1. With V trimmed by 1 base and J by 0 bases, 2 bases remained unmatched. The CDR3 loop spans 15 amino acids. CDR1 and CDR2 from the germline V gene are MGHRA and YSYEKL. CDR3 loop: CASSQGDRGSYEQYF. For the CDR3, the DNA is TGCGCCAGCAGCCAAGGCGACAGGGGCTCCTACGAGCAGTACTTC.

The chain uses TRBV5-6 and TRBJ2-7, with TRBD1 matching over 9 bases. After removal of 4 bases from V and 3 bases from J, the junction contained 8 bases not matched to a gene. Looked up from germline, CDR1 is SGHDT and CDR2 is YYEEEE. The CDR3 spans 15 residues. Here the CDR3 DNA reads TGTGCCAGCAGCCTGGTCTGGACAGGGGACTACGAGCAGTACTTC. Protein product: CASSLVWTGDYEQYF.

The genes are TRBV11-2 and TRBJ1-4; TRBD1 matches 9 bases. Trimming removed 4 bases from V and 6 bases from J; junction bases left unmatched: 6. Per the germline V gene, CDR1 is SGHAT and CDR2 is FQNNGV. The CDR3 extends over 15 amino acids. For the CDR3, the DNA is TGTGCCAGCAGCTCGCTGAGGGACAGGGATGAAAAACTGTTTTTT. It is translated as CASSSLRDRDEKLFF.

The chain has TRBV1 and TRBJ2-1; TRBD2, the table's D call, lacks a check against the DNA. TRBV1 is listed as a pseudogene. The length of the CDR3 is 17 residues. This CDR3 reads CTSSQDLDPPSYNEQFF. The CDR3 DNA reads as TGCACCAGCAGCCAAGATCTAGACCCACCCTCCTACAATGAGCAGTTCTTC.

This chain links TRBV6-4 with TRBJ1-1; D might be TRBD1 (5 bases). The CDR3 runs 13 residues. V lost 5 bases and J lost 1, with 8 bases in between. Per germline, CDR1 MRHNA and CDR2 SNTAGT. CDR3: CASSLTENTEAFF. DNA of the CDR3: TGTGCCAGCAGTTTGACAGAGAACACTGAAGCTTTCTTT.

The rearrangement joins TRBV28 to TRBJ2-1; 7 nucleotides line up with TRBD2. There are 15 residues in the CDR3. With 6 bases clipped from V and 4 bases from J, the junction kept 9 bases outside the gene matches. In germline, CDR1 is MDHEN, CDR2 SYDVKM. DNA for the CDR3: TGTGCCAGCAGGAACCCGGGACTAACGTACAATGAGCAGTTCTTC. Translating it yields CASRNPGLTYNEQFF.

The chain links TRBV6-1 to TRBJ1-3; a weak D match, TRBD1 (5 bases). The CDR3 length is 17 residues. The V end lost 3 bases, the J end lost 0 bases, and 15 bases lay between the germline ends. In germline, CDR1 is MNHNS, CDR2 SASEGT. CDR3 residues: CASSEISGRISGNTIYF. CDR3 nucleotide sequence: TGTGCCAGCAGTGAGATTTCAGGGCGAATCTCTGGAAACACCATATATTTT.

This rearrangement joins TRBV7-3 to TRBJ2-1; D may be TRBD2 (5 bases). Trimming cost V 3 bases and J 0 bases, with 9 bases left between them. This CDR3 is built from 15 residues. Germline CDR1 SGHTA, CDR2 FQGTGA. Here the CDR3 DNA reads TGTGCCAGCAGCTTTCTAGGGAGCTCCTACAATGAGCAGTTCTTC. Protein product: CASSFLGSSYNEQFF.

The V and J genes are TRBV6-5 and TRBJ1-1; no clear D. This CDR3 region has 16 residues. The germline gives CDR1 MNHEY, CDR2 SVGAGI. V lost 0 bases to trimming and J lost 3 bases, with 14 bases between them. The CDR3 region is CASSYSRALGDTEAFF. For the CDR3, the DNA is TGTGCCAGCAGTTACTCTCGGGCACTCGGGGACACTGAAGCTTTCTTT.

In the case of this clone: Other nucleotide sequences in the sample specify the same CDR3. This chain uses TRBV5-6 with TRBJ2-7; no clear D. CDR1 and CDR2 (germline): SGHDT, YYEEEE. The CDR3 sequence is 11 residues long. Trimming took off 4 bases at V and 2 bases at J, with 4 bases between the two ends. The CDR3, as DNA: TGTGCCAGCAGCCTAGCCTACGAGCAGTACTTC. Its protein product is CASSLAYEQYF.